Listed here are 13 T cell receptor beta chains from one sample, sequenced in a study of blood T cell repertoires in COVID-19 (dated by TCRdb to about 2020). Preparation of the library involved the immunoSEQ multiplex PCR assay. TCRdb limited this immuneACCESS table to in-frame rearrangements with V and J called. A share of clones is missing; checked studies link under half to unresolved V genes, and the rest is unexplained. Here the sample has roughly 390,000 clones; about 85% occur a single time. The top ten constitute about 3.6% of the sample. The sample comprised peripheral blood. These TCRs come from a young woman with acute or convalescent COVID-19.

This sequence joins TRBV19 and TRBJ2-7, with 7 bases lining up with TRBD1. The length of the CDR3 is 13 residues. The junction had 4 bases not matched to a gene; V was cut back by 5 bases and J by 3 bases. Germline V CDR1 and CDR2: LNHDA, SQIVND (reference sequence). CDR3 in amino acids: CASSWTGSYEQYF. For the CDR3, the DNA is TGTGCCAGTAGTTGGACAGGAAGCTACGAGCAGTACTTC.

This chain links TRBV7-8 with TRBJ1-5, with D unresolved. Germline CDR1 and CDR2: SGHVS and FQNEAQ. The CDR3 runs to 13 residues. Deletions cut 3 bases from V and 4 bases from J, with 7 bases between. CDR3 sequence reads: CASSFGANQPQHF. The CDR3 region has the DNA TGTGCCAGCAGCTTCGGAGCAAATCAGCCCCAGCATTTT.

The chain recombines TRBV18 with TRBJ2-3, with D perhaps matching TRBD2 (5 bases). Germline CDR1 is KGHSH and CDR2 is LQKENI. Trimming left V 6 bases short and J 2 bases short, with 9 bases between. This CDR3 is built from 13 residues. CDR3 DNA: TGTGCCAGCTCTCGCGGACTCACAGATACGCAGTATTTT. Protein sequence: CASSRGLTDTQYF.

The rearrangement joins TRBV9 to TRBJ2-5, with 10 bases fitting TRBD1. The CDR3 runs to 15 residues. After removal of 3 bases from V and 5 bases from J, the junction contained 7 bases not matched to a gene. CDR1 and CDR2 from the germline V gene are SGDLS and YYNGEE. CDR3 bases: TGTGCCAGCAGCGGGGGGACAGGGGCGTGGGAGACCCAGTACTTC. This sequence encodes CASSGGTGAWETQYF.

The chain uses TRBV20-1 and TRBJ2-7, with 10 bases identical to TRBD2. The CDR3 runs 15 residues. The V gene's germline CDR1 is DFQATT and CDR2 SNEGSKA (reference sequence). Losses at the gene ends were 3 bases for V and 4 bases for J; bases not matched to a gene: 9. CDR3 sequence (DNA): TGCAGTGCTAGTACCCCTAGCGGGAGTAATTACGAGCAGTACTTC. It is translated as CSASTPSGSNYEQYF.

This sequence joins TRBV7-6 and TRBJ2-7; 8 bases line up with TRBD1. The CDR3 is 16 amino acids. CDR1 is SGHVS, CDR2 FNYEAQ, per germline. V shed 3 bases, J shed 7 bases, and the junction held 14 bases outside the gene matches. The CDR3 here is CASSLGGGRGQSEQYF. In DNA, the CDR3 is TGTGCCAGCAGCTTGGGCGGAGGCAGGGGGCAAAGTGAGCAGTACTTC.

V gene TRBV18 combines with J gene TRBJ2-5; 10 nucleotides agree with TRBD1. Germline CDR1 reads KGHSH; CDR2 reads LQKENI. J gave up 5 bases and V 4 bases, and 10 bases lay outside the gene matches. The CDR3 sequence is 16 residues long. CDR3 nucleotide sequence: TGTGCCAGCTCACGGGACCGGGACAGGGGTTGGGAGACCCAGTACTTC. Residues: CASSRDRDRGWETQYF.

The CDR3: CSVPGTGEFSYTF. DNA of the CDR3: TGCAGCGTCCCCGGGACAGGGGAGTTTAGCTACACCTTC. The rearrangement links TRBV29-1 to TRBJ1-2; 10 bases fit TRBD1. Germline assignment: CDR1 SQVTM and CDR2 ANQGSEA. The CDR3 has 13 amino acids. The J segment lost 9 bases and the V segment lost 6 bases, leaving 10 bases of the junction unmatched.

This chain joins TRBV7-9 and TRBJ2-3; 8 positions agree with TRBD2. Germline trimming cut 5 bases from V and 6 bases from J; bases unmatched to any gene: 10. The CDR3 spans 15 residues. The V gene's germline CDR1 is SEHNR and CDR2 FQNEAQ (reference sequence). CDR3 residues: CASSPGGSSGDTQYF. The CDR3 nucleotides are TGTGCCAGCAGCCCGGGGGGGAGTTCCGGGGATACGCAGTATTTT.

The chain combines TRBV24-1 with TRBJ2-1; D is ambiguous. Germline CDR1 reads KGHDR; CDR2 reads SFDVKD. The V and J ends lost 8 bases and 9 bases respectively, with 10 bases between them. CDR3 length: 11 residues. This CDR3 reads CATNAHSEQFF. The CDR3 nucleotides are TGTGCCACCAACGCTCATAGTGAGCAGTTCTTC.

The chain recombines TRBV10-3 with TRBJ1-5; D unclear. CDR1 is ENHRY, CDR2 SYGVKD, per germline. The ends were cut back, 3 bases at V and 7 bases at J, with 13 bases in the middle. The CDR3 totals 14 residues. The DNA of the CDR3 is TGTGCCATCAGTGAATCGGGTCAAAGACAGCCCCAGCATTTT. The encoded protein is CAISESGQRQPQHF.

The rearrangement uses TRBV10-2 and TRBJ2-6, with D maybe TRBD1 (5 bases). The CDR3 has 19 amino acids. Germline V gene lookup returns CDR1 WSHSY and CDR2 SAAADI. Trimming cost V 0 bases and J 0 bases, with 15 bases left between them. CDR3 DNA sequence: TGCGCCAGCAGTGAGTCGATTACAGGCCTCTACTCTGGGGCCAACGTCCTGACTTTC. Protein: CASSESITGLYSGANVLTF.

The chain has TRBV2 and TRBJ1-1; maybe TRBD1 (5 bases). V lost 6 bases and J lost 0, with 11 bases in between. The CDR3 has 14 residues. The germline V gene encodes CDR1 SNHLY and CDR2 FYNNEI. The CDR3 here is CASSQGIVNTEAFF. The CDR3 DNA reads TGTGCCAGCAGCCAGGGTATAGTGAACACTGAAGCTTTCTTT. The full variable domain, completed using reference TRBV2 and TRBJ1-1, is EPEVTQTPSHQVTQMGQEVILRCVPISNHLYFYWYRQILGQKVEFLVSFYNNEISEKSEIFDDQFSVERPDGSNFTLKIRSTKLEDSAMYFCASSQGIVNTEAFFGQGTRLTVV.